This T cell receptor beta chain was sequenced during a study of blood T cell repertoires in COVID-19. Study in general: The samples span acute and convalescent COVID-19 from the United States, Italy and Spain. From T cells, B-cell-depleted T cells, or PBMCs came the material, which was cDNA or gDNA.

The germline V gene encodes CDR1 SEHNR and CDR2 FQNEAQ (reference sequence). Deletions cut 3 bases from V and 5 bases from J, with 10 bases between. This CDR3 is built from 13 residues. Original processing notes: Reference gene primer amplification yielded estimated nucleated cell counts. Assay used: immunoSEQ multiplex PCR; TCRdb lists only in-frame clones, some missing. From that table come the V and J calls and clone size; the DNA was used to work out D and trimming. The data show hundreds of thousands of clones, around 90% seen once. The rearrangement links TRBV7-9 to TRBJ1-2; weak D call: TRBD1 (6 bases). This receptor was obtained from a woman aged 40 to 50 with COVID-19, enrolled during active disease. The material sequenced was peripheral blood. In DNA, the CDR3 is TGTGCCAGCAGCTTGCGGACAGCTTATGGCTACACCTTC. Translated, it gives CASSLRTAYGYTF.